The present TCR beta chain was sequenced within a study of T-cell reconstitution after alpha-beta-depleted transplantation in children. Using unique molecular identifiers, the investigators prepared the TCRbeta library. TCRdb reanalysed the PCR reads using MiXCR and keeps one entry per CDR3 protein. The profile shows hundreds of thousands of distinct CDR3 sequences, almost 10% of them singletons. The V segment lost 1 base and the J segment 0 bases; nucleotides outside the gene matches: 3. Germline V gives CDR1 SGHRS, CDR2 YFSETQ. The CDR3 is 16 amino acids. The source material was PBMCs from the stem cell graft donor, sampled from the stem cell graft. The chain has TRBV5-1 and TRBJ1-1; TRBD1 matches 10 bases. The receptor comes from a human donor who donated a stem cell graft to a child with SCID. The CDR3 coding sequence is TGCGCCAGCAGCTTGTGGGACAGGGGATTGAACACTGAAGCTTTCTTT. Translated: CASSLWDRGLNTEAFF.